This paragraph covers one TCR beta chain sequence. The sample is drawn from a study of blood T cell repertoires in COVID-19. Study context: Researchers got acute and convalescent COVID-19 samples from the United States, Italy and Spain. T cells, B-cell-depleted T cells, or PBMCs supplied cDNA or gDNA.

Repertoires were generated with immunoSEQ multiplex PCR, while TCRdb's copy carries only in-frame clones and drops some. This sample has about 220,000 clones, with 60% to 85% found just once. The TCR comes from a woman in her 70s with acute or convalescent COVID-19. The sample was peripheral blood.

CDR3 bases: TGTGCCAGCAGCCAACTAACCCGACGTGGGGCAGGGCAAGTGGCCTATGGCTACACCTTC. As protein: CASSQLTRRGAGQVAYGYTF. V gene TRBV14 combines with J gene TRBJ1-2; D perhaps matches TRBD1 (5 bases). Germline assignment: CDR1 SGHDN and CDR2 FVKESK. V was shortened by 2 bases and J by 4 bases, with 29 bases between the two germline ends. CDR3 length: 20 amino acids.